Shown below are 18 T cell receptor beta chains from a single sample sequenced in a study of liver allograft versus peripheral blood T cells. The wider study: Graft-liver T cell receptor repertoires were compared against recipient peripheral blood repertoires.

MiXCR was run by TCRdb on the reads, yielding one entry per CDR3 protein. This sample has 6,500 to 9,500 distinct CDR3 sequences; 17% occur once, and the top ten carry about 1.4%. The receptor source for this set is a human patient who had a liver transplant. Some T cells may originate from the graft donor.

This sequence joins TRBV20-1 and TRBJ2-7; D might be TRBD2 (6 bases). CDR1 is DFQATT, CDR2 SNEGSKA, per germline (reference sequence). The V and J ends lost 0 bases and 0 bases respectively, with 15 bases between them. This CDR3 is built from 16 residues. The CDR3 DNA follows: TGCAGTGCTAGAGATCTTAGGAGACTAGACTCCTACGAGCAGTACTTC. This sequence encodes CSARDLRRLDSYEQYF.

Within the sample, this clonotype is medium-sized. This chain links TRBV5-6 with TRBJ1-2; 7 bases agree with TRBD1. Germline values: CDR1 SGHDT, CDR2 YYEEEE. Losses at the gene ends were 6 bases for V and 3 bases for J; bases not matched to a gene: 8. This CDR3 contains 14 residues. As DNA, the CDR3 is TGTGCCAGCACCCAGACAGGGACCTACTATGGCTACACCTTC. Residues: CASTQTGTYYGYTF.

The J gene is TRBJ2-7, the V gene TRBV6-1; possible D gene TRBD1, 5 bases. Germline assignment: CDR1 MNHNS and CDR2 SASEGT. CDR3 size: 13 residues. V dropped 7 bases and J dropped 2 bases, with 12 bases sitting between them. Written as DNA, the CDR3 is TGTGCCAGCACCGCACAGGTTACCTACGAGCAGTACTTC. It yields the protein CASTAQVTYEQYF.

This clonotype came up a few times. This chain's CDR3 is CASSAAEGLQPQHF. The CDR3 DNA reads as TGTGCCAGCAGCGCAGCCGAGGGGCTTCAGCCCCAGCATTTT. The rearrangement joins TRBV9 to TRBJ1-5; perhaps TRBD1 as D (5 bases). The germline V gene encodes CDR1 SGDLS and CDR2 YYNGEE. The CDR3 is 14 residues long. V gave up 3 bases and J gave up 6 bases, with 13 bases separating them.

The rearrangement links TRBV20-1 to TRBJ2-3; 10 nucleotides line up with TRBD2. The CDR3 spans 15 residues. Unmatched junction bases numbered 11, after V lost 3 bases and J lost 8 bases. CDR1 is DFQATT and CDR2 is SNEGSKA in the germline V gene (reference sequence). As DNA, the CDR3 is TGCAGTGCTAGGGCAGCGGGGGGGTCGTTTGGTACGCAGTATTTT. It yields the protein CSARAAGGSFGTQYF.

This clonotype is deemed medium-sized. CDR3 loop: CASSESSGGTTKQYF. For the CDR3, the DNA is TGTGCCAGCAGTGAATCCAGCGGGGGAACTACGAAGCAGTACTTC. This chain connects TRBV6-1 to TRBJ2-7; 8 nucleotides match TRBD2. The trim removed 2 bases at V and 8 bases at J, leaving 11 bases unmatched. The CDR3 extends over 15 amino acids. Germline values: CDR1 MNHNS, CDR2 SASEGT.

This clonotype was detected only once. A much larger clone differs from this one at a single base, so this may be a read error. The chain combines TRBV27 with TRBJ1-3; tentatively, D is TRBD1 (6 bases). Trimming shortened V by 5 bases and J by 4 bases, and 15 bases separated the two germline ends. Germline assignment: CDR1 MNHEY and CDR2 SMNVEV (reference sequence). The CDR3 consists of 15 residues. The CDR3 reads CASSDGQLIGNTIYF. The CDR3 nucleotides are TGTGCCAGCAGTGATGGACAGTTAATAGGAAACACCATATATTTT.

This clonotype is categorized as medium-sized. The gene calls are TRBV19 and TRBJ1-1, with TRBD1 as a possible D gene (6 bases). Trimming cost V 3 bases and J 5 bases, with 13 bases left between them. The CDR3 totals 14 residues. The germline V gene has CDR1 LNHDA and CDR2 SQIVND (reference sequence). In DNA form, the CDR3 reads TGTGCCAGTAGTATCCAAGGGGGAGGGACTGAAGCTTTCTTT. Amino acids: CASSIQGGGTEAFF.

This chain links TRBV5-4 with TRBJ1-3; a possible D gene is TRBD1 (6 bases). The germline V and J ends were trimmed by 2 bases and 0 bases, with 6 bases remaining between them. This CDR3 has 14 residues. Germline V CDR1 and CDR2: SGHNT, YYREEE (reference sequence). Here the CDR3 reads CASSLQGSGNTIYF. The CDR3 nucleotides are TGTGCCAGCAGCTTACAGGGCTCTGGAAACACCATATATTTT.

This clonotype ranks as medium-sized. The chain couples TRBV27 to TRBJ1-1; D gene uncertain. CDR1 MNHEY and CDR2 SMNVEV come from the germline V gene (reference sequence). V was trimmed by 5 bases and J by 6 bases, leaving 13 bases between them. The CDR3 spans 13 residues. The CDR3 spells CASSPILGSEAFF. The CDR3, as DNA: TGTGCCAGCAGTCCCATCCTAGGATCTGAAGCTTTCTTT.

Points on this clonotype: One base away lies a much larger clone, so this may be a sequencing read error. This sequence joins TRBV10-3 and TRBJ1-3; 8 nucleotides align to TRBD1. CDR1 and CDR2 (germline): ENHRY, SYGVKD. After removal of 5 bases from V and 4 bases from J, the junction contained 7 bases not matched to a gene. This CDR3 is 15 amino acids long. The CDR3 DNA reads TGTGCCATCAGTTACGCGGGACAGGCGGGAAACACCATATATTTT. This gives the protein CAISYAGQAGNTIYF.

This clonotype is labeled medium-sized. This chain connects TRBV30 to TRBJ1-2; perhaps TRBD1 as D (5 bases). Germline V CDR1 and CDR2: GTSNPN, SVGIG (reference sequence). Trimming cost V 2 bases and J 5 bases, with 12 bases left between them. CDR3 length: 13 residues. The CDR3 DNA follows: TGTGCCTGGAGTCGGGACGGTCGATATGGCTACACCTTC. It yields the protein CAWSRDGRYGYTF.

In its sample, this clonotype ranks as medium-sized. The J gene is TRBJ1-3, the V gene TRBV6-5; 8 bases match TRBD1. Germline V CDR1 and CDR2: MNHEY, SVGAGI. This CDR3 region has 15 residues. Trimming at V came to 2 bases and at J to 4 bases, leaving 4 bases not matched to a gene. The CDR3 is CASSYAGQAGNTIYF. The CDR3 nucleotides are TGTGCCAGCAGTTACGCGGGACAGGCGGGAAACACCATATATTTT.

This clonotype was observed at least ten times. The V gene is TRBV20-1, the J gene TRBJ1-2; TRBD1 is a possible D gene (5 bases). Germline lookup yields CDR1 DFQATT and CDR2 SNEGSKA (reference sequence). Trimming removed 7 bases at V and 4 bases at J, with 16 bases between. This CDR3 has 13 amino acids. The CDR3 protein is CSVGADKRYGYTF. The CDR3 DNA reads TGCAGTGTTGGGGCCGACAAACGCTATGGCTACACCTTC.

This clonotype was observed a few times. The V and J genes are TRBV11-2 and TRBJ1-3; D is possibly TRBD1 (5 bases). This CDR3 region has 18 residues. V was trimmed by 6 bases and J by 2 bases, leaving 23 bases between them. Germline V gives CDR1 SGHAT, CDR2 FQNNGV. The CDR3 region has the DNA TGTGCCAGCAGGGGGTTTACCTGGGACCTCAAAACTGGAAACACCATATATTTT. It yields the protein CASRGFTWDLKTGNTIYF.

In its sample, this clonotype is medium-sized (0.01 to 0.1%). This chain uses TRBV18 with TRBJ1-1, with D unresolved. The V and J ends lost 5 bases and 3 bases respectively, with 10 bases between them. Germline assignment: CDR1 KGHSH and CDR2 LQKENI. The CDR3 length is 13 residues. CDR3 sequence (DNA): TGTGCCAGCTCAAACGACCGATACACTGAAGCTTTCTTT. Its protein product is CASSNDRYTEAFF.

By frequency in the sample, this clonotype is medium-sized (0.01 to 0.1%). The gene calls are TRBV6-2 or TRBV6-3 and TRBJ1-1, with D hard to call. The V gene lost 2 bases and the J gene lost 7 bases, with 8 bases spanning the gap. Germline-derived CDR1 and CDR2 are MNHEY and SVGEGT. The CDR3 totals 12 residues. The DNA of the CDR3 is TGTGCCAGCAGTTACCCGGCACTTGAAGCTTTCTTT. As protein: CASSYPALEAFF.

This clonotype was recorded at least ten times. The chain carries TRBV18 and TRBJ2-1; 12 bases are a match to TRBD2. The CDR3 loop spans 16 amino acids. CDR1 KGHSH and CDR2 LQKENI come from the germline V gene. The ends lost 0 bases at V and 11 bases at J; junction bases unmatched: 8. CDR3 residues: CASSPPGTSGSPKQFF. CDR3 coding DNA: TGTGCCAGCTCACCACCGGGGACTAGCGGGTCTCCAAAGCAGTTCTTC.